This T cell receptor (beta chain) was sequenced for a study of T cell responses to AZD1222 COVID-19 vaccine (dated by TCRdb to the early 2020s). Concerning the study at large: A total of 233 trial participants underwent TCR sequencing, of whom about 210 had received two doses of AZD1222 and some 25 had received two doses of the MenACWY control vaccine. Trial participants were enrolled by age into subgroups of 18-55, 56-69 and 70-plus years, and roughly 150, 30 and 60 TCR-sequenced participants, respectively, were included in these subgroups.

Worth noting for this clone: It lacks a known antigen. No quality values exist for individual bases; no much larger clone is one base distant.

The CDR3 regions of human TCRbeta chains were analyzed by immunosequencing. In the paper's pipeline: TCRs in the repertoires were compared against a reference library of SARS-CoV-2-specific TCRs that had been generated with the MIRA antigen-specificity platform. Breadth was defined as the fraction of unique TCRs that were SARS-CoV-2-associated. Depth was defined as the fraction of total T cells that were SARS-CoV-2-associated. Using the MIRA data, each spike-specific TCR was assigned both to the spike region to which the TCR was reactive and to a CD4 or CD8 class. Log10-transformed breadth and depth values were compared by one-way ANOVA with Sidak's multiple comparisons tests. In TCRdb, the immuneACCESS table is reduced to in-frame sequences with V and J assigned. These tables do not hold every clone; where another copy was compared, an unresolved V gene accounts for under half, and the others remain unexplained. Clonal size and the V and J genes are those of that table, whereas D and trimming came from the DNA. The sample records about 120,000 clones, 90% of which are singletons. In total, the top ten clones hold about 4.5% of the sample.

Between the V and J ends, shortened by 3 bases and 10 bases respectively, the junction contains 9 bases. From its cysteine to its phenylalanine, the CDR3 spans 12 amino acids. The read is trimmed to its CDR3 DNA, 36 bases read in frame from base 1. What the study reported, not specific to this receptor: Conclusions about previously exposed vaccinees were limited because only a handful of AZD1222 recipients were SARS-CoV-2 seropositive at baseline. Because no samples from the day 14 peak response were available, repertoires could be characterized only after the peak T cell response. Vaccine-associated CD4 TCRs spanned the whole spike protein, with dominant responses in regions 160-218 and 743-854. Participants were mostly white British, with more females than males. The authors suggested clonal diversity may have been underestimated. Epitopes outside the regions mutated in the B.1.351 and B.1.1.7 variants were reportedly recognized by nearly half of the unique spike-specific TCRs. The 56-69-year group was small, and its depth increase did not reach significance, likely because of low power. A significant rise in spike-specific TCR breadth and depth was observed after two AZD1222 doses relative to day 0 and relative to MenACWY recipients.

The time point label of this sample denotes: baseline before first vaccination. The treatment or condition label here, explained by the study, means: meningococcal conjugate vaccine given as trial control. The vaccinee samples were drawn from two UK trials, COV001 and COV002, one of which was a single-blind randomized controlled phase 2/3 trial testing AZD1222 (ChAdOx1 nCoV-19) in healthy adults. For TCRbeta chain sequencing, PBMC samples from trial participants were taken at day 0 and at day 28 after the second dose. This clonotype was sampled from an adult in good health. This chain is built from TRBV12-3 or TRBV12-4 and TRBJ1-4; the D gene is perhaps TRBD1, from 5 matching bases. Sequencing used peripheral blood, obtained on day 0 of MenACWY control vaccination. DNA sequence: TGTGCCAGCAGTTTTGAGGGACTAAAACTGTTTTTT. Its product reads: CASSFEGLKLFF.